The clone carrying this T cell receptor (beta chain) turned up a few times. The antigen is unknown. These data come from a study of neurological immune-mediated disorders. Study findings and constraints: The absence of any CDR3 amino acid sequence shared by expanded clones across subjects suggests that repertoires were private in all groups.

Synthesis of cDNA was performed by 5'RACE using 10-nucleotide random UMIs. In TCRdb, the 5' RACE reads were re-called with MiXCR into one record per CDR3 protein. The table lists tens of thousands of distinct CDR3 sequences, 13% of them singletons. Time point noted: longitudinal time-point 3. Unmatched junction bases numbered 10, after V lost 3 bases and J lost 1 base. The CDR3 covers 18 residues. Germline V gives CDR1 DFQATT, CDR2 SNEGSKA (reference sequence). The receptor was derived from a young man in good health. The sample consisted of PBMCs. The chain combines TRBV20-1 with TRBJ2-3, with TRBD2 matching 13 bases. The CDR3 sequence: CSASRTSGSREGTDTQYF. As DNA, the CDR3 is TGCAGTGCTAGCCGGACTAGCGGGAGTCGAGAGGGCACAGATACGCAGTATTTT.